The TCR beta chain described here comes from a study of CD8+CD57+ T cells in acquired aplastic anemia. The study, taken as a whole, reports: Found in both controls and patients were twenty-nine CD8+ CDR3 sequences.

Genomic DNA acted as the template from which TCR beta VDJ combination and CDR3 sequence profiling were carried out. TCRdb processed the reads anew with MiXCR; each CDR3 protein has one entry. Among over 150,000 distinct CDR3 sequences, under 55% were seen once, and the ten largest hold approximately 2.8%. As concerns this clonotype: Antigen specificity is unknown. The CDR3 does not end in the conserved phenylalanine or tryptophan, so this is likely a read error.

Sequenced patients had shown CD8+CD57+ cell expansion by flow cytometry. V gave up 5 bases and J gave up 8 bases, with 15 bases separating them. This CDR3 has 14 amino acids. CDR1 and CDR2 (germline): SGHVS, FQNEAQ. The specimen was sorted CD4+, CD8+, or CD8+CD57+ T cells (not recorded which) from PBMCs. The rearrangement links TRBV7-8 to TRBJ2-2; D may be TRBD2 (5 bases). The receptor was isolated from a human donor with aplastic anemia. The DNA of the CDR3 is TGTGCCAGCAGCCTGACTATTTTGAGGGGGGAGCTGTTTTCT. Protein: CASSLTILRGELFS.